One and the same sample provided the 25 T cell receptor beta chains below, sequenced in a study of blood T cell repertoires in COVID-19. The table came from immunoSEQ multiplex PCR; TCRdb's copy has only in-frame clones and leaves some out. The sample shows 140,000 to 150,000 clones, over 70% of them seen only once. The sample consisted of peripheral blood. These TCRs come from a man at least 80 years old with acute or convalescent COVID-19.

This chain uses TRBV3-1 (or the pseudogene TRBV3-2) with TRBJ1-2, with a possible D match to TRBD1 (5 bases). CDR3 length: 13 amino acids. Between the trimmed V and J ends, which lost 0 bases and 8 bases, there was a span of 10 bases. Per germline, CDR1 LGHDT and CDR2 YNNKEL (reference sequence). The CDR3 region is CASSQDIRGGYTF. In DNA form, the CDR3 reads TGTGCCAGCAGCCAAGATATTAGGGGCGGCTACACCTTC.

This chain uses TRBV3-1 (or the pseudogene TRBV3-2) with TRBJ2-2; tentative D call: TRBD1 (6 bases). The V end lost 2 bases, the J end lost 6 bases, and 10 bases lay between the germline ends. CDR1 and CDR2 from the germline V gene are LGHDT and YNNKEL (reference sequence). This CDR3 contains 14 residues. CDR3 sequence reads: CASSQRQEAGELFF. As DNA, the CDR3 is TGTGCCAGCAGCCAACGACAGGAAGCCGGGGAGCTGTTTTTT.

This clone appeared once. The chain joins TRBV28 to TRBJ1-1; TRBD1 is a possible D gene (6 bases). From germline, CDR1 is MDHEN and CDR2 SYDVKM. V shed 6 bases and J shed 2 bases, with 13 bases lying between them. There are 14 residues in the CDR3. The DNA for the CDR3 is TGTGCCAGCAGCTCCGGGACACTAAACACTGAAGCTTTCTTT. The encoded protein is CASSSGTLNTEAFF.

The chain uses TRBV7-9 and TRBJ1-1; D might be TRBD1 (5 bases). The V and J ends lost 6 bases and 6 bases respectively, with 14 bases between them. The V gene's germline CDR1 is SEHNR and CDR2 FQNEAQ (reference sequence). CDR3 size: 13 residues. The chain's CDR3 is CASSLRGDSEAFF. CDR3 bases: TGTGCCAGCAGTTTACGGGGGGACTCTGAAGCTTTCTTT. The whole variable domain, remainder taken from reference TRBV7-9 and TRBJ1-1, is DTGVSQNPRHKITKRGQNVTFRCDPISEHNRLYWYRQTLGQGPEFLTYFQNEAQLEKSRLLSDRFSAERPKGSFSTLEIQRTEQGDSAMYLCASSLRGDSEAFFGQGTRLTVV.

V gene TRBV6-2 or TRBV6-3 combines with J gene TRBJ2-3, with D perhaps matching TRBD1 (6 bases). Trimming shortened V by 1 base and J by 1 base, and 6 bases separated the two germline ends. Germline CDR1 reads MNHEY; CDR2 reads SVGEGT. The CDR3 is 14 amino acids. CDR3 DNA sequence: TGTGCCAGCAGTTACTACAGGGGCACAGATACGCAGTATTTT. Translation: CASSYYRGTDTQYF.

This clone was detected only once. This chain joins TRBV7-9 and TRBJ2-4; D is perhaps TRBD2 (6 bases). Trimming removed 2 bases from V and 0 bases from J, with 8 bases in between. There are 15 residues in the CDR3. Germline CDR1 reads SEHNR; CDR2 reads FQNEAQ (reference sequence). CDR3 residues: CASSLMGGAKNIQYF. The CDR3 bases are TGTGCCAGCAGCTTAATGGGGGGAGCCAAAAACATTCAGTACTTC. Full variable domain (missing parts from reference TRBV7-9 and TRBJ2-4): DTGVSQNPRHKITKRGQNVTFRCDPISEHNRLYWYRQTLGQGPEFLTYFQNEAQLEKSRLLSDRFSAERPKGSFSTLEIQRTEQGDSAMYLCASSLMGGAKNIQYFGAGTRLSVL.

The chain carries TRBV4-2 and TRBJ2-2, with TRBD2 identical over 7 bases. The germline gives CDR1 LGHNA, CDR2 YNFKEQ. V was pared by 1 base and J by 4 bases, with 6 bases of the junction left unmatched. The CDR3 runs 16 residues. The CDR3 is CASSQAGIAGTGELFF. In DNA, the CDR3 is TGTGCCAGCAGCCAAGCCGGGATAGCGGGCACCGGGGAGCTGTTTTTT.

This chain uses TRBV5-1 with TRBJ2-5; 8 bases are shared with TRBD1. Germline lookup yields CDR1 SGHRS and CDR2 YFSETQ. Trimming took 5 bases from V and 2 from J; bases not matched to a gene: 5. The CDR3 runs to 14 residues. This chain's CDR3 is CASRFGTGQETQYF. The CDR3 DNA reads TGCGCCAGCAGATTTGGGACAGGTCAAGAGACCCAGTACTTC. The whole variable domain, remainder taken from reference TRBV5-1 and TRBJ2-5, is KAGVTQTPRYLIKTRGQQVTLSCSPISGHRSVSWYQQTPGQGLQFLFEYFSETQRNKGNFPGRFSGRQFSNSRSEMNVSTLELGDSALYLCASRFGTGQETQYFGPGTRLLVL.

This chain links TRBV24-1 with TRBJ1-5, with TRBD1 identical over 7 bases. CDR1 and CDR2 (germline): KGHDR, SFDVKD. This CDR3 spans 15 amino acids. V lost 3 bases, J lost 3 bases, and 4 bases stayed unmatched. CDR3 protein: CATSDRDSINQPQHF. CDR3 nucleotides: TGTGCCACCAGTGATCGGGACAGTATCAATCAGCCCCAGCATTTT.

The genes are TRBV5-4 and TRBJ2-3; 11 nucleotides line up with TRBD2. Germline loops: CDR1 SGHNT, CDR2 YYREEE (reference sequence). V was pared by 0 bases and J by 4 bases, with 10 bases of the junction left unmatched. This CDR3 spans 18 amino acids. For the CDR3, the DNA is TGTGCCAGCAGCTTGGGACTAGCGGGACTCGGTAACGCAGATACGCAGTATTTT. This codes for CASSLGLAGLGNADTQYF.

This chain uses TRBV5-1 with TRBJ2-1, with TRBD2 identical over 11 bases. The trim removed 0 bases at V and 4 bases at J, leaving 3 bases unmatched. Germline lookup yields CDR1 SGHRS and CDR2 YFSETQ. The CDR3 length is 16 residues. The CDR3 bases are TGCGCCAGCAGCTTGGTTGGGACTAGCGGTTACAATGAGCAGTTCTTC. Protein sequence: CASSLVGTSGYNEQFF.

The chain uses TRBV10-3 and TRBJ1-5; D is perhaps TRBD1 (6 bases). The CDR3 has 16 residues. V lost 3 bases and J lost 5, with 17 bases in between. The germline gives CDR1 ENHRY, CDR2 SYGVKD. DNA of the CDR3: TGTGCCATCAGTGAACACAGGGCAGAAGGAGATCAGCCCCAGCATTTT. Protein product: CAISEHRAEGDQPQHF.

This clone was seen once. V usage is TRBV2 and J usage is TRBJ1-1; D is ambiguous. The CDR3 extends over 14 amino acids. The germline V gene has CDR1 SNHLY and CDR2 FYNNEI. V was pared by 7 bases and J by 0 bases, with 12 bases between. In nucleotides, the CDR3 is TGTGCCAGCAATTTGACACCGATGAACACTGAAGCTTTCTTT. It codes for CASNLTPMNTEAFF.

The chain is built from TRBV29-1 and TRBJ2-1, with D perhaps TRBD2 (6 bases). V was shortened by 4 bases and J by 10 bases, with 20 bases between the two germline ends. This CDR3 contains 14 residues. CDR1 and CDR2 from the germline V gene are SQVTM and ANQGSEA. CDR3 nucleotides: TGCAGCGTTGGGGTATCGGGTACTGGGGGGGAGCAGTTCTTC. Its protein is CSVGVSGTGGEQFF.

This clone appeared a single time. The V and J genes are TRBV6-5 and TRBJ2-7; TRBD1 matches at 7 bases. With 2 bases clipped from V and 5 bases from J, the junction kept 3 bases outside the gene matches. The CDR3 runs to 13 residues. Germline values: CDR1 MNHEY, CDR2 SVGAGI. The CDR3 coding sequence is TGTGCCAGCAGTTACCCCGGGACAGACGAGCAGTACTTC. Amino acids: CASSYPGTDEQYF.

The chain employs TRBV30 and TRBJ2-5; the match to TRBD2 covers 11 bases. CDR3 length equals 19 residues. Germline V CDR1 and CDR2: GTSNPN, SVGIG (reference sequence). J gave up 5 bases and V 2 bases, and 19 bases lay outside the gene matches. CDR3 in amino acids: CAWSPQRGFSGRAGETQYF. CDR3 in DNA: TGTGCCTGGAGTCCCCAGAGGGGTTTTAGCGGGAGGGCCGGGGAGACCCAGTACTTC. The entire variable domain, with the rest obtained from reference TRBV30 and TRBJ2-5, is as follows: SQTIHQWPATLVQPVGSPLSLECTVEGTSNPNLYWYRQAAGRGLQLLFYSVGIGQISSEVPQNLSASRPQDRQFILSSKKLLLSDSGFYLCAWSPQRGFSGRAGETQYFGPGTRLLVL.

The chain uses TRBV6-5 and TRBJ2-2; 10 positions agree with TRBD2. CDR1 is MNHEY, CDR2 SVGAGI, per germline. V lost 4 bases and J lost 6; bases outside the gene matches: 8. The CDR3 is 16 residues long. CDR3 protein: CASSSRAGGPSGELFF. Here the CDR3 DNA reads TGTGCCAGCAGTTCTCGAGCGGGAGGGCCCTCCGGGGAGCTGTTTTTT.

V gene TRBV7-9 combines with J gene TRBJ1-2, with no clear D. This CDR3 spans 12 amino acids. The V gene's germline CDR1 is SEHNR and CDR2 FQNEAQ (reference sequence). The germline V and J ends were trimmed by 6 bases and 2 bases, with 7 bases remaining between them. CDR3 residues: CASSGSNYGYTF. In nucleotides, the CDR3 is TGTGCCAGCAGTGGCTCCAACTATGGCTACACCTTC.

The chain joins TRBV21-1 to TRBJ1-3; whether TRBD1, the table's D call, matches the DNA was not checked. TRBV21-1 is listed as a pseudogene. The CDR3 length is 16 residues. Here the CDR3 reads CASPRAQGPSGNTIYF. CDR3 nucleotides: TGTGCCAGCCCAAGGGCGCAGGGGCCTTCTGGAAACACCATATATTTT.

This rearrangement joins TRBV30 to TRBJ2-1, with TRBD2 identical over 10 bases. Per germline, CDR1 GTSNPN and CDR2 SVGIG (reference sequence). The CDR3 is 12 residues long. The J segment lost 6 bases and the V segment lost 5 bases, leaving 1 base of the junction unmatched. The CDR3 here is CAWERGGNEQFF. CDR3 sequence (DNA): TGTGCCTGGGAGCGGGGGGGCAATGAGCAGTTCTTC.

The chain couples TRBV9 to TRBJ2-5; 8 bases match TRBD1. The length of the CDR3 is 17 residues. Germline CDR1 SGDLS, CDR2 YYNGEE. V lost 0 bases and J lost 0; bases outside the gene matches: 7. In nucleotides, the CDR3 is TGTGCCAGCAGCGTAGGAGACCGGGACAGGAACCAAGAGACCCAGTACTTC. Its translation: CASSVGDRDRNQETQYF.

The V and J genes are TRBV12-3 or TRBV12-4 and TRBJ1-3; D gene ambiguous. The CDR3 consists of 13 residues. The V end lost 7 bases, the J end lost 3 bases, and 10 bases lay between the germline ends. Written as DNA, the CDR3 is TGTGCCAGCACCCTGGCTGGTGGAAACACCATATATTTT. Residues: CASTLAGGNTIYF.

The V call is TRBV9, the J call TRBJ2-3; the D gene is possibly TRBD2 (6 bases). Germline CDR1 SGDLS, CDR2 YYNGEE. The CDR3 is 14 amino acids. V was clipped by 3 bases and J by 2 bases, with 10 bases between them. As DNA, the CDR3 is TGTGCCAGCAGCGCCGGGGGTAACACAGATACGCAGTATTTT. Protein: CASSAGGNTDTQYF.

The CDR3 sequence: CATSGAHGTVNQPQHF. CDR3 bases: TGTGCCACCAGTGGCGCTCACGGGACAGTAAATCAGCCCCAGCATTTT. The chain joins TRBV24-1 to TRBJ1-5; TRBD1 matches 7 bases. CDR1 is KGHDR, CDR2 SFDVKD, per germline. The CDR3 is made up of 16 amino acids. With V trimmed by 5 bases and J by 4 bases, 10 bases remained unmatched.

This chain connects TRBV27 to TRBJ2-1; 11 nucleotides line up with TRBD2. CDR1 MNHEY and CDR2 SMNVEV come from the germline V gene (reference sequence). Germline trimming cut 5 bases from V and 6 bases from J; bases unmatched to any gene: 6. The length of the CDR3 is 15 residues. The CDR3 region is CASSPGTSGANEQFF. The CDR3 DNA follows: TGTGCCAGCAGTCCAGGGACTAGCGGAGCCAATGAGCAGTTCTTC.